These 2 T cell receptor beta chains were sequenced from one sample in a study of cytomegalovirus exposure and HLA in healthy donors. The PCR ran on 60 Vbeta and 13 Jbeta primers. Produced via immunoSEQ multiplex PCR; TCRdb's table is partial and in-frame only. The profile covers 95,000 to 150,000 clones, with 63% appearing a single time and approximately 9.1% taken by the ten largest. The sequenced sample was PBMCs. The receptor set was obtained from a man aged 35-49 years in good health and CMV-seropositive.

The J gene is TRBJ2-5, the V gene TRBV13, with a tentative D call TRBD1 (5 bases). The ends were cut back, 2 bases at V and 0 bases at J, with 7 bases in the middle. The CDR3 sequence is 14 residues long. Per the germline V gene, CDR1 is PRHDT and CDR2 is FYEKMQ (reference sequence). CDR3 DNA: TGTGCCAGCAGCTTAAAGGGGCACCAAGAGACCCAGTACTTC. Encoded protein: CASSLKGHQETQYF.

This chain joins TRBV28 and TRBJ2-1; TRBD2 matches at 10 bases. CDR3 length: 19 residues. Looked up from germline, CDR1 is MDHEN and CDR2 is SYDVKM. After removal of 5 bases from V and 4 bases from J, the junction contained 17 bases not matched to a gene. The CDR3 loop is CASSVVGGGWTSGYNEQFF. CDR3 nucleotides: TGTGCCAGCAGTGTGGTTGGAGGGGGTTGGACTAGCGGATACAATGAGCAGTTCTTC.